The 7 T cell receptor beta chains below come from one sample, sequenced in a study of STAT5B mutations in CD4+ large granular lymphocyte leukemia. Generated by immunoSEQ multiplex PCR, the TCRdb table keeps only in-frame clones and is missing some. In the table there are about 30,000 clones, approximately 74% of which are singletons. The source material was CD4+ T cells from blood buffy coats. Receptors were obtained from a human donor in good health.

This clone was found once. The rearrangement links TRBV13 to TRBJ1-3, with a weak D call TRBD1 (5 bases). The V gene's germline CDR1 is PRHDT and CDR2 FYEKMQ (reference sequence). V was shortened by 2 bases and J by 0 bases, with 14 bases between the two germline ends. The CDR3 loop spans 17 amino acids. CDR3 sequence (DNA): TGTGCCAGCAGCTTATCCCGTGACAGTTTCTCTGGAAACACCATATATTTT. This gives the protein CASSLSRDSFSGNTIYF.

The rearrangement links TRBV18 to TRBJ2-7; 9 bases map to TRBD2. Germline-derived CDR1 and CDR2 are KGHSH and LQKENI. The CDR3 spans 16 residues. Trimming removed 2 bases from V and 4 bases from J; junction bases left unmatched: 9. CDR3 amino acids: CASSPRSASGVYEQYF. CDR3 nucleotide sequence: TGTGCCAGCTCACCAAGATCCGCTAGCGGGGTTTACGAGCAGTACTTC. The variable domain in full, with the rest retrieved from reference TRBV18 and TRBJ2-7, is NAGVMQNPRHLVRRRGQEARLRCSPMKGHSHVYWYRQLPEEGLKFMVYLQKENIIDESGMPKERFSAEFPKEGPSILRIQQVVRGDSAAYFCASSPRSASGVYEQYFGPGTRLTVT.

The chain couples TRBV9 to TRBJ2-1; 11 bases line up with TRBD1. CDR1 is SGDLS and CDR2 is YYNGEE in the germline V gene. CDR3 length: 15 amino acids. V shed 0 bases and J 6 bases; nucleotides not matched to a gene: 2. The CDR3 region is CASSVGTGGINEQFF. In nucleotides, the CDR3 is TGTGCCAGCAGCGTAGGGACAGGGGGCATCAATGAGCAGTTCTTC. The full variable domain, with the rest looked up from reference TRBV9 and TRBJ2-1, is DSGVTQTPKHLITATGQRVTLRCSPRSGDLSVYWYQQSLDQGLQFLIQYYNGEERAKGNILERFSAQQFPDLHSELNLSSLELGDSALYFCASSVGTGGINEQFFGPGTRLTVL.

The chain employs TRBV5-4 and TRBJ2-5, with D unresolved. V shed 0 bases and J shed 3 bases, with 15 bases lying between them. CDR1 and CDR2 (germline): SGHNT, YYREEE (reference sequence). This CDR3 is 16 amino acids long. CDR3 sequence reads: CASSLAMLGIKETQYF. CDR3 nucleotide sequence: TGTGCCAGCAGCTTGGCCATGTTGGGTATTAAAGAGACCCAGTACTTC.

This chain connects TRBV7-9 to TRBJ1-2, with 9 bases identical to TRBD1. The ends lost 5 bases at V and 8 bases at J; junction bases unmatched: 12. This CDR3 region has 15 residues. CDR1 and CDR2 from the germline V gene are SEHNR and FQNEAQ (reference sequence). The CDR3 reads CASSPQGQGGLGYTF. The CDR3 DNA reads TGTGCCAGCAGCCCCCAGGGACAGGGAGGTCTAGGCTACACCTTC.

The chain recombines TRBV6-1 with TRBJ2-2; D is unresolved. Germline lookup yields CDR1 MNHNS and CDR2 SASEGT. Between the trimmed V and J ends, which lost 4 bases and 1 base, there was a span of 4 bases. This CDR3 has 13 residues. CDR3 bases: TGTGCCAGCAGTGTGAGGAACACCGGGGAGCTGTTTTTT. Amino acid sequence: CASSVRNTGELFF.

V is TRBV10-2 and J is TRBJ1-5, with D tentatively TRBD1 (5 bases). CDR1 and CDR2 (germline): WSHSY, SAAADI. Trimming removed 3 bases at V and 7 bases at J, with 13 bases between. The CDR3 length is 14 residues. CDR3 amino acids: CASSDWRGGQPQHF. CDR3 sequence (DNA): TGCGCCAGCAGTGATTGGAGGGGCGGACAGCCCCAGCATTTT.